This is a list of T cell receptor beta chains from one sample in a study of cytomegalovirus exposure and HLA in healthy donors. Only in-frame clones appear in the TCRdb table, and some are missing; sequencing was by immunoSEQ multiplex PCR. The table shows over 200,000 clones, with about four fifths occurring only once. Sequenced input: PBMCs. Receptors originate from a man aged 40-49 years in good health and CMV-seropositive. The CDR3 runs from the conserved cysteine through the conserved F or W. Each record gives: V gene, clone size, D gene, J gene, CDR3 DNA, CDR3 protein. A D gene is named only where the DNA matches it firmly. Rows may omit the clone size; those that give it use once, few, many or a size class.

V: TRBV27
size: few
D: .
J: TRBJ2-3
DNA: TGTGCCAGCAAGACGGGAAGCACAGATACGCAGTATTTT
CDR3: CASKTGSTDTQYF

V: TRBV6-5
size: .
D: .
J: TRBJ1-5
DNA: TGTGCCAGCAGTTACAGTCGGAATCAGCCCCAGCATTTT
CDR3: CASSYSRNQPQHF

V: TRBV30
size: .
D: TRBD2
J: TRBJ2-1
DNA: TGTGCCTGGAGTGACCTAAGCGGGAGCAATGAGCAGTTCTTC
CDR3: CAWSDLSGSNEQFF

V: TRBV27
size: .
D: .
J: TRBJ1-2
DNA: TGTGCCAGCAGTTTAGGGGGGGACTATGGCTACACCTTC
CDR3: CASSLGGDYGYTF

V: TRBV10-3
size: .
D: .
J: TRBJ2-5
DNA: TGTGCCATCAGTGAGCTTGGCAGACAAGAGACCCAGTACTTC
CDR3: CAISELGRQETQYF

V: TRBV18
size: .
D: .
J: TRBJ2-7
DNA: TGTGCCAGCTCACCAGTGACGGGAATCTACGAGCAGTACTTC
CDR3: CASSPVTGIYEQYF

V: TRBV12-5
size: .
D: .
J: TRBJ2-1
DNA: TGTGCTAGTGGTTTGGTACTGGCCCCTCAGGGCCCAAATGAGCAGTTCTTC
CDR3: CASGLVLAPQGPNEQFF

V: TRBV11-2
size: once
D: .
J: TRBJ1-4
DNA: TGTGCCAGCAGCTCCCCGACAGGTCGAGGGGCGGTGTTTTTT
CDR3: CASSSPTGRGAVFF

V: TRBV5-1
size: .
D: .
J: TRBJ1-2
DNA: TGCGCCAGCAGCTTGGAGAGGGGGGGGGACCTCAACTATGGCTACACCTTC
CDR3: CASSLERGGDLNYGYTF

V: TRBV27
size: .
D: .
J: TRBJ1-1
DNA: TGTGCCAGCAGTTTATCGTCCAGGGGAGAGACTGAAGCTTTCTTT
CDR3: CASSLSSRGETEAFF

V: TRBV2
size: .
D: TRBD1
J: TRBJ2-1
DNA: TGTGCCAGCAGTGGGAGGACAGGGGGCTACAATGAGCAGTTCTTC
CDR3: CASSGRTGGYNEQFF

V: TRBV9
size: .
D: TRBD2
J: TRBJ2-3
DNA: TGTGCCAGCAGCGTGAGTCGGCGGGAGAGAAGCACAGATACGCAGTATTTT
CDR3: CASSVSRRERSTDTQYF

V: TRBV7-9
size: .
D: .
J: TRBJ2-2
DNA: TGTTCCAGCACCTCAGGGGGCGGGGGCCTTCTCACCGGGGAGCTGTTTTTT
CDR3: CSSTSGGGGLLTGELFF

V: TRBV30
size: .
D: TRBD2
J: TRBJ2-1
DNA: TGTGCCTGCCGGACTAGCGGGAGGAGTGAGCAGTTCTTC
CDR3: CACRTSGRSEQFF

V: TRBV6-5
size: .
D: TRBD2
J: TRBJ2-1
DNA: TGTGCCAGCAGTTACTCGACTAGCGGGAGGAGGGGTGAGCAGTTCTTC
CDR3: CASSYSTSGRRGEQFF

V: TRBV10-1
size: .
D: .
J: TRBJ1-1
DNA: TGCGCCAGCAGTGAAACAGTCTACACTGAAGCTTTCTTT
CDR3: CASSETVYTEAFF